This T cell receptor beta chain emerged from a study of blood T cell repertoires in COVID-19. Study-wide background: Specimens from acute and convalescent COVID-19 originated in the United States, Italy and Spain. From T cells, B-cell-depleted T cells, or PBMCs came the material, which was cDNA or gDNA.

How the authors handled the data: Amplifying reference gene primers gave estimates of nucleated cell counts. Libraries were prepared by immunoSEQ multiplex PCR; TCRdb keeps only in-frame clonotypes and omits some of them. That table supplies the V and J calls and clone size; D and trimming were determined from the DNA. The sample has approximately 50,000 clones; roughly 85% are singletons. Germline CDR1 reads GTSNPN; CDR2 reads SVGIG (reference sequence). After removal of 2 bases from V and 5 bases from J, the junction contained 7 bases not matched to a gene. This CDR3 region has 14 residues. The clonotype was recovered from a man between 65 and 79 years old with acute or convalescent COVID-19. The chain has TRBV30 and TRBJ1-1; 8 bases match TRBD1. Source material: peripheral blood. The CDR3 spells CAWSSTGASTEAFF. CDR3 coding DNA: TGTGCCTGGAGTTCGACAGGGGCGAGTACTGAAGCTTTCTTT.